The rows below give T cell receptor beta chains drawn from one sample of a study of shared clonotypes between healthy human individuals. TCRdb's copy holds only in-frame clones and misses some; the assay was immunoSEQ multiplex PCR. The table records over a million clones, roughly 74% of them present only once. The sample consisted of memory CD4+ T cells from PBMCs. These receptors came from a man between 18 and 35 years old in good health. Some clones in this sample may be carry-over from other donors' samples. The CDR3 runs from the conserved cysteine through the conserved F or W. A D gene is named only where the DNA matches it firmly. Clone sizes are given selectively: once, few, many, or a class where the clone is expanded.

DNA: TGTGCCAGCTCACCATTGGCGGGAGGGGGGTTCTCCTACGAGCAGTACTTC; CDR3: CASSPLAGGGFSYEQYF; size: NA; J: TRBJ2-7; D: TRBD2; V: TRBV18
DNA: TGTGCCAGCAGCTTGAGCGGGAGTGGGGAGACCCAGTACTTC; CDR3: CASSLSGSGETQYF; size: NA; J: TRBJ2-5; D: TRBD2; V: TRBV11-1
DNA: TGTGCCAGCAGCTTTGGCCTAGCGGTACAAGAGACCCAGTACTTC; CDR3: CASSFGLAVQETQYF; size: few; J: TRBJ2-5; D: TRBD2; V: TRBV5-6
DNA: TGTGCCAGCAGCTTAGGCGCCGGAAACACCATATATTTT; CDR3: CASSLGAGNTIYF; size: once; J: TRBJ1-3; D: NA; V: TRBV7-9
DNA: TGTGCCAGCAGACCCGGAGGCTCAAGTGGGGTCACCGGGGAGCTGTTTTTT; CDR3: CASRPGGSSGVTGELFF; size: NA; J: TRBJ2-2; D: NA; V: TRBV28
DNA: TGTGCCACCAGCAGGCCCAGGGAGTTCGGCACTGAAGCTTTCTTT; CDR3: CATSRPREFGTEAFF; size: NA; J: TRBJ1-1; D: NA; V: TRBV15
DNA: TGTGCCAGCAGCCTGGACAGGGCTACTGGAAACACCATATATTTT; CDR3: CASSLDRATGNTIYF; size: once; J: TRBJ1-3; D: TRBD1; V: TRBV6-5
DNA: TGTGCCAGCTCACCACCCTCAGTAGCGGGAGGAGAAGAGCAGTACTTC; CDR3: CASSPPSVAGGEEQYF; size: NA; J: TRBJ2-7; D: TRBD2; V: TRBV18
DNA: TGCGCCAGCAGCCAAGACCCCCGGGAGGGGAACACTAAAGCTTTCTTT; CDR3: CASSQDPREGNTKAFF; size: NA; J: TRBJ1-1; D: NA; V: TRBV5-1
DNA: TGTGCCAGCAGCCTTGACGGTCTAGGGAGCTACGAGCAGTACTTC; CDR3: CASSLDGLGSYEQYF; size: NA; J: TRBJ2-7; D: NA; V: TRBV14
DNA: TGTGCCATAGACAGGGCGTATTTT; CDR3: CAIDRAYF; size: NA; J: TRBJ2-3; D: TRBD1; V: TRBV28
DNA: TGTGCCAGTAAGGGGGGACTCGGCAATCAGCCCCAGCATTTT; CDR3: CASKGGLGNQPQHF; size: NA; J: TRBJ1-5; D: NA; V: TRBV19
DNA: TGTGCCAGCAGCCGCATTAGCGGGAGGGCTTGGGTATCCTACAATGAGCAGTTCTTC; CDR3: CASSRISGRAWVSYNEQFF; size: few; J: TRBJ2-1; D: TRBD2; V: TRBV14
DNA: TGTGCCAGCAGCGTAGCTACCCAGGTCGGAGGTAGGACCACCGGGGAGCTGTTTTTT; CDR3: CASSVATQVGGRTTGELFF; size: NA; J: TRBJ2-2; D: NA; V: TRBV9
DNA: TGTGCCATCAATGTGCAGGGTCAAGGCTACACCTTC; CDR3: CAINVQGQGYTF; size: NA; J: TRBJ1-2; D: NA; V: TRBV10-3
DNA: TGCGCCAGCAGCCAATACGGGGTGGGATCTGGGGCCAACGTCCTGACTTTC; CDR3: CASSQYGVGSGANVLTF; size: NA; J: TRBJ2-6; D: NA; V: TRBV5-1
DNA: TGTGCCAGTAGTAACAGGGGTCCCTATGGCTACACCTTC; CDR3: CASSNRGPYGYTF; size: few; J: TRBJ1-2; D: TRBD1; V: TRBV19
DNA: TGTGCCAGCAGTAGCCCCGGGGGGGCCTGGGGCTACACCTTC; CDR3: CASSSPGGAWGYTF; size: NA; J: TRBJ1-2; D: NA; V: TRBV28
DNA: TGTGCCAGCAGTTTATTGAAGGGCTACACCTTC; CDR3: CASSLLKGYTF; size: NA; J: TRBJ1-2; D: NA; V: TRBV27
DNA: TGTGCCAGCAGTTTAGGGGGACAGGTGGGACTCCTTAACTATGGCTACACCTTC; CDR3: CASSLGGQVGLLNYGYTF; size: NA; J: TRBJ1-2; D: TRBD1; V: TRBV28
DNA: TGTGCCAGCAAGCTAGAGACCGATGAAAAACTGTTTTTT; CDR3: CASKLETDEKLFF; size: NA; J: TRBJ1-4; D: NA; V: TRBV2
DNA: TGCGCCAGCAGCTTGGACAGGGCATCCTATGGCTACACCTTC; CDR3: CASSLDRASYGYTF; size: NA; J: TRBJ1-2; D: NA; V: TRBV5-1
DNA: TGTGCCAGCAGTCCAGAACAAAGCAATCAGCCCCAGCATTTT; CDR3: CASSPEQSNQPQHF; size: NA; J: TRBJ1-5; D: NA; V: TRBV28
DNA: TGTGCCAGCAGCGTAGGGGGAGCTGGGGCCAACGTCCTGACTTTC; CDR3: CASSVGGAGANVLTF; size: many; J: TRBJ2-6; D: NA; V: TRBV9
DNA: TGTGCCATCAGTGAGTCGATATACCAACCGGGCACCGGGGAGCTGTTTTTT; CDR3: CAISESIYQPGTGELFF; size: NA; J: TRBJ2-2; D: NA; V: TRBV10-3
DNA: TGTGCCAGCAGTACCGGGGACAGGGTATGGAATGGCTACACCTTC; CDR3: CASSTGDRVWNGYTF; size: NA; J: TRBJ1-2; D: TRBD1; V: TRBV28
DNA: TGTGCCAGCAGTGAAGCAAACAGGGGGCGAGGTCAGCCCCAGCATTTT; CDR3: CASSEANRGRGQPQHF; size: once; J: TRBJ1-5; D: TRBD1; V: TRBV6-1
DNA: TGTGCCTGGAGTGTACGGGGGCGGGACACCGGGGAGCTGTTTTTT; CDR3: CAWSVRGRDTGELFF; size: NA; J: TRBJ2-2; D: NA; V: TRBV30
DNA: TGTGCCTTACAACGTGGTAGCGGGAGCGAAGATACGCAGTATTTT; CDR3: CALQRGSGSEDTQYF; size: many; J: TRBJ2-3; D: TRBD2; V: TRBV30
DNA: TGCAGTGCTTGGAACACTGAAGCTTTCTTT; CDR3: CSAWNTEAFF; size: NA; J: TRBJ1-1; D: NA; V: TRBV20-1
DNA: TGTGCCATCAGGGAGGACAGTCATCAGCCCCAGCATTTT; CDR3: CAIREDSHQPQHF; size: NA; J: TRBJ1-5; D: NA; V: TRBV10-3
DNA: TGTGCCAGCAGTTTATGGTGGGGTGGGGAGACCCAGTACTTC; CDR3: CASSLWWGGETQYF; size: NA; J: TRBJ2-5; D: NA; V: TRBV27
DNA: TGTGCCAGCAGTGAAGGAGGGGCAAAGGATACGCAGTATTTT; CDR3: CASSEGGAKDTQYF; size: NA; J: TRBJ2-3; D: NA; V: TRBV2
DNA: TGTGCCAGCTCACCCCTGGGACAGACCACAGATACGCAGTATTTT; CDR3: CASSPLGQTTDTQYF; size: NA; J: TRBJ2-3; D: TRBD1; V: TRBV18
DNA: TGTGCCAGCAGCCCGGGACAGGGGGCGGGGAGTCAGCCCCAGCATTTT; CDR3: CASSPGQGAGSQPQHF; size: NA; J: TRBJ1-5; D: TRBD1; V: TRBV11-2
DNA: TGTGCCAGCAGTCTCCGGGACAGGGCGGAGACCCAGTACTTC; CDR3: CASSLRDRAETQYF; size: NA; J: TRBJ2-5; D: TRBD1; V: TRBV27
DNA: TGTGCCAGCAGCTTACTAGCGGAGACCCAGTACTTC; CDR3: CASSLLAETQYF; size: NA; J: TRBJ2-5; D: NA; V: TRBV7-2